This T cell receptor beta chain comes out of a study of T cells in tuberculosis. Only in-frame clones appear in the TCRdb table, and some are missing; sequencing was by immunoSEQ multiplex PCR. Altogether 45,000 or so clones are present, 95% being singletons, with the ten largest covering around 3.5%. Findings and limits, study-wide: Shorter CDR3-alpha in active tuberculosis partly drove smaller distances. GEM motif frequencies gave roughly 65% accuracy; the GMM repertoire gave roughly 87%.

In regard to this clone: Its antigen is unknown.

The sample consisted of PBMCs. The receptor was derived from a donor aged 10-30 years with latent tuberculosis or without tuberculosis infection.

The CDR3 DNA reads as TGTGCCAGCAGTTTACGTGGGGCTTGGGTTCAGCCCCAGCATTTT. Translating it yields CASSLRGAWVQPQHF. The chain employs TRBV27 and TRBJ1-5; D might be TRBD1 (5 bases). V was trimmed by 2 bases and J by 6 bases, leaving 14 bases between them. This CDR3 is built from 15 residues. Germline V gene sequence: CDR1 MNHEY, CDR2 SMNVEV (reference sequence).